The 20 T cell receptor beta chains reported below all come from one sample, sequenced in a study of human T cells and chemical hapten exposure. Specified time point: patch test 1, 2 weeks after DPC sensitization. The treatment: therapeutic diphenylcyclopropenone sensitization with weekly scalp DPC. TCRdb reprocessed the RACE reads via MiXCR and lists one record per CDR3 protein. This sample has approximately 340,000 distinct CDR3 sequences, with 5.5% to 8% found just once. The sequences come from whole blood, collected in connection with sensitization to the hapten diphenylcyclopropenone (DPC). The receptors here all came from a woman aged 18 to 35 with alopecia areata. Some clones in this sample may be carry-over from other donors' samples.

The chain carries TRBV14 and TRBJ1-1; D unresolved. The CDR3 totals 14 residues. V lost 5 bases and J lost 3, with 13 bases in between. Germline CDR1 is SGHDN and CDR2 is FVKESK. CDR3 region: CASSLFWPDTEAFF. CDR3 coding DNA: TGTGCCAGCAGCTTGTTTTGGCCGGACACTGAAGCTTTCTTT.

The chain uses TRBV7-8 and TRBJ2-3; D gene unclear. Trimming removed 0 bases at V and 0 bases at J, with 7 bases between. CDR1 and CDR2 (germline): SGHVS, FQNEAQ. The CDR3 has 15 residues. Here the CDR3 reads CASSLAYSSTDTQYF. CDR3 coding DNA: TGTGCCAGCAGCTTAGCTTACAGTAGCACAGATACGCAGTATTTT.

This clonotype was observed many times. The chain links TRBV7-8 to TRBJ1-2; possibly TRBD1 for D (6 bases). This CDR3 contains 12 residues. The V gene's germline CDR1 is SGHVS and CDR2 FQNEAQ. Trimming removed 5 bases at V and 9 bases at J, with 13 bases between. Here the CDR3 DNA reads TGTGCCAGCAGCCGGCAGGGGAGAAGCTACACCTTC. Translation gives CASSRQGRSYTF.

In this sample, this clonotype turned up a few times. CDR3 sequence: CASSLVGRTYGYTF. CDR3 DNA sequence: TGTGCCAGCAGTTTAGTGGGGAGAACCTATGGCTACACCTTC. The chain carries TRBV28 and TRBJ1-2; D not resolved. CDR1 is MDHEN, CDR2 SYDVKM, per germline. V lost 2 bases and J lost 4, with 11 bases in between. This CDR3 contains 14 residues.

This chain connects TRBV28 to TRBJ2-4; TRBD1 might be the D (6 bases). CDR1 is MDHEN and CDR2 is SYDVKM in the germline V gene. V lost 2 bases and J 6 bases, leaving 17 bases between the germline ends. The CDR3 is 16 amino acids. The CDR3 sequence: CASSLPQGYVGNIQYF. For the CDR3, the DNA is TGTGCCAGCAGTTTACCCCAGGGGTACGTGGGAAACATTCAGTACTTC.

The V and J genes are TRBV3-1 and TRBJ1-6, with TRBD1 matching over 8 bases. The trim removed 5 bases at V and 8 bases at J, leaving 11 bases unmatched. Per the germline V gene, CDR1 is LGHDT and CDR2 is YNNKEL (reference sequence). The CDR3 contains 16 residues. CDR3 in DNA: TGTGCCAGCAGCAGTCGACCGGGGACAGGAGATTCACCCCTCCACTTT. Translating it yields CASSSRPGTGDSPLHF. The whole variable domain, filled in from reference TRBV3-1 and TRBJ1-6, reads DTAVSQTPKYLVTQMGNDKSIKCEQNLGHDTMYWYKQDSKKFLKIMFSYNNKELIINETVPNRFSPKSPDKAHLNLHINSLELGDSAVYFCASSSRPGTGDSPLHFGNGTRLTVT.

This clonotype was recorded a few times. The V call is TRBV12-3 or TRBV12-4, the J call TRBJ1-2; D unresolved. V was clipped by 5 bases and J by 6 bases, with 13 bases between them. This CDR3 comprises 13 residues. In DNA form, the CDR3 reads TGTGCCAGCAGTGGAACAAGCTCCCATGGCTACACCTTC. Its protein is CASSGTSSHGYTF.

In its sample, this clonotype was seen many times. The chain couples TRBV10-3 to TRBJ2-7, with D unclear. Per germline, CDR1 ENHRY and CDR2 SYGVKD. This CDR3 spans 14 amino acids. Trimming left V 1 base short and J 0 bases short, with 7 bases between. CDR3 in amino acids: CAISEFISSYEQYF. The CDR3 nucleotides are TGTGCCATCAGTGAGTTTATCAGCTCCTACGAGCAGTACTTC.

The J gene is TRBJ1-4, the V gene TRBV3-1; possible D gene TRBD1, 6 bases. Germline CDR1 LGHDT, CDR2 YNNKEL (reference sequence). V was trimmed by 6 bases and J by 6 bases, leaving 14 bases between them. The CDR3 covers 14 residues. CDR3 DNA: TGTGCCAGCAGGTATACAGGGCTCGATGAAAAACTGTTTTTT. Translation: CASRYTGLDEKLFF.

There are a few counts of this clonotype. The rearrangement uses TRBV12-3 or TRBV12-4 and TRBJ1-5; the D is unclear. The CDR3 contains 13 residues. V dropped 1 base and J dropped 4 bases, with 5 bases sitting between them. CDR3 sequence reads: CASSLDLNQPQHF. For the CDR3, the DNA is TGTGCCAGCAGTTTAGATTTAAATCAGCCCCAGCATTTT.

This clonotype was recorded many times. The chain is built from TRBV6-5 and TRBJ1-2; D remains unclear. The CDR3 is made up of 14 amino acids. The germline V and J ends were trimmed by 0 bases and 5 bases, with 10 bases remaining between them. Germline CDR1 MNHEY, CDR2 SVGAGI. The CDR3 sequence: CASSYSGREYGYTF. In DNA, the CDR3 is TGTGCCAGCAGTTACTCAGGCAGAGAGTATGGCTACACCTTC.

The gene calls are TRBV20-1 and TRBJ2-3, with a weak D call TRBD2 (6 bases). The CDR3 extends over 16 amino acids. In germline, CDR1 is DFQATT, CDR2 SNEGSKA (reference sequence). Between the trimmed V and J ends, which lost 5 bases and 2 bases, there was a span of 20 bases. The CDR3 loop is CSALSSGRGVTDTQYF. CDR3 in DNA: TGCAGTGCTCTTTCATCGGGGCGGGGAGTCACAGATACGCAGTATTTT.

A few counts support this clonotype. V is TRBV6-5 and J is TRBJ2-2; 8 nucleotides align to TRBD1. The CDR3 has 19 residues. CDR1 is MNHEY and CDR2 is SVGAGI in the germline V gene. Trimming cost V 4 bases and J 0 bases; bases outside gene matches: 13. CDR3 region: CASSSYGQGLSANTGELFF. The CDR3 DNA is TGTGCCAGCAGTTCCTACGGACAGGGATTATCCGCGAACACCGGGGAGCTGTTTTTT.

V is TRBV20-1 and J is TRBJ2-3; D perhaps matches TRBD1 (5 bases). Germline V CDR1 and CDR2: DFQATT, SNEGSKA (reference sequence). CDR3 size: 14 residues. V dropped 5 bases and J dropped 6 bases, with 18 bases sitting between them. The CDR3: CSAPRAERHDTQYF. In nucleotides, the CDR3 is TGCAGTGCTCCCAGGGCAGAGAGACACGATACGCAGTATTTT.

Many counts were recorded for this clonotype. One junction end does not reproduce the germline sequence, and a read error may be involved. The J gene is TRBJ1-1, the V gene TRBV12-3 or TRBV12-4; D is unresolved. This CDR3 contains 11 residues. DNA of the CDR3: TGTGCCAGCCGTTTGGGCACTGAAGCTTTCTTT. This gives the protein CASRLGTEAFF.

The chain combines TRBV9 with TRBJ2-6, with 7 bases identical to TRBD1. Germline V CDR1 and CDR2: SGDLS, YYNGEE. CDR3 length: 17 amino acids. V gave up 3 bases and J gave up 2 bases; unmatched junction bases: 8. The CDR3 region has the DNA TGTGCCAGCAGCGCAGCAGATGACAGGGCTGGGGCCAACGTCCTGACTTTC. Its protein is CASSAADDRAGANVLTF. The full variable domain, rest sourced from reference TRBV9 and TRBJ2-6, is DSGVTQTPKHLITATGQRVTLRCSPRSGDLSVYWYQQSLDQGLQFLIQYYNGEERAKGNILERFSAQQFPDLHSELNLSSLELGDSALYFCASSAADDRAGANVLTFGAGSRLTVL.

This clonotype was seen at least ten times. The V gene is TRBV6-2 or TRBV6-3, the J gene TRBJ2-7; 10 positions match TRBD1. Germline V gene lookup returns CDR1 MNHEY and CDR2 SVGEGT. The CDR3 runs to 15 residues. With V trimmed by 0 bases and J by 5 bases, 4 bases remained unmatched. The CDR3 DNA sequence: TGTGCCAGCAGTTACTCACGGACAGGGGGACACGAGCAGTACTTC. This encodes CASSYSRTGGHEQYF.

This clonotype was observed a handful of times. This sequence joins TRBV7-9 and TRBJ2-1, with D uncertain. The CDR3 contains 19 residues. Germline values: CDR1 SEHNR, CDR2 FQNEAQ (reference sequence). V was pared by 1 base and J by 0 bases, with 19 bases between. CDR3 in DNA: TGTGCCAGCAGCTTAGTTAGCCGTCCCTTAACGGGCTCCTACAATGAGCAGTTCTTC. Residues: CASSLVSRPLTGSYNEQFF.

With regard to this clonotype: The germline gene is not matched at one end of the junction; a read error may be the cause. The CDR3 DNA reads as TGTGCCAGCAGCTTAGATAGGCCCTACGAGCGGTACTTC. The encoded protein is CASSLDRPYERYF. J is TRBJ2-7 and V is TRBV7-6; D is undetermined. The CDR3 totals 13 residues. Germline CDR1 and CDR2: SGHVS and FNYEAQ.

This clonotype was picked up a small number of times. The chain joins TRBV15 to TRBJ1-5, with TRBD1 matching over 12 bases. From germline, CDR1 is LNHNV and CDR2 YYDKDF (reference sequence). J gave up 7 bases and V 5 bases, and 6 bases lay outside the gene matches. The CDR3 extends over 15 amino acids. The CDR3 DNA reads TGTGCCACCAGCGTGGGGACAGGGGGCTACCAGCCCCAGCATTTT. Protein: CATSVGTGGYQPQHF.